The 18 T cell receptor beta chains listed next were all sequenced from one sample in a study of identical twins. TCRdb called the 5' RACE reads again in MiXCR, with one record for every CDR3 protein. Of 1.5 million to 2 million distinct CDR3 sequences listed, about 32% are singletons. Specimen: cord blood. These receptors came from a newborn girl in good health.

A few counts support this clonotype. The V and J genes are TRBV20-1 and TRBJ1-5; 8 bases agree with TRBD1. Germline-derived CDR1 and CDR2 are DFQATT and SNEGSKA (reference sequence). The J segment lost 5 bases and the V segment lost 4 bases, leaving 10 bases of the junction unmatched. The CDR3 is made up of 15 amino acids. This chain's CDR3 is CSATFPGQVYQPQHF. The DNA for the CDR3 is TGCAGTGCTACCTTCCCGGGACAGGTTTATCAGCCCCAGCATTTT.

This sequence joins TRBV21-1 and TRBJ2-1; whether TRBD2, the table's D call, matches the DNA was not checked. TRBV21-1 is a documented pseudogene. The CDR3 is 17 residues long. CDR3 region: CASSKSSGGPIYNEQFF. The CDR3 DNA follows: TGTGCCAGCAGCAAGTCCAGCGGGGGTCCTATTTACAATGAGCAGTTCTTC.

This clonotype was detected a few times. The chain employs TRBV4-1 and TRBJ1-1; TRBD1 might be the D (6 bases). Germline V gene data show CDR1 as MGHRA and CDR2 as YSYEKL. The CDR3 runs 15 residues. V lost 0 bases and J lost 4, with 12 bases in between. The CDR3 region is CASSQDLQGGTEAFF. CDR3 in DNA: TGCGCCAGCAGCCAAGATCTACAGGGAGGCACTGAAGCTTTCTTT.

In this sample, this clonotype turned up a few times. The chain employs TRBV20-1 and TRBJ2-5; 9 bases are shared with TRBD1. Germline CDR1 DFQATT, CDR2 SNEGSKA (reference sequence). After removal of 4 bases from V and 6 bases from J, the junction contained 9 bases not matched to a gene. The CDR3 covers 14 residues. The CDR3 region has the DNA TGCAGTGCTATCAGTGGACAGGGGTTGAAGACCCAGTACTTC. As protein: CSAISGQGLKTQYF.

This chain connects TRBV28 to TRBJ2-7, with TRBD1 matching 10 bases. V gave up 4 bases and J gave up 2 bases; unmatched junction bases: 2. The germline CDR1 and CDR2 sequences are MDHEN and SYDVKM. The CDR3 length is 14 residues. The CDR3: CASSWGTGAYEQYF. Here the CDR3 DNA reads TGTGCCAGCAGTTGGGGGACAGGGGCCTACGAGCAGTACTTC.

CDR3 sequence: CASSPDRGRANYGYTF. The CDR3 DNA sequence: TGCGCCAGCAGCCCCGACAGGGGGAGAGCTAACTATGGCTACACCTTC. The chain uses TRBV5-1 and TRBJ1-2, with 9 bases matching TRBD1. This CDR3 contains 16 residues. The V and J ends lost 4 bases and 0 bases, in that order; junction bases with no gene match: 7. Looked up from germline, CDR1 is SGHRS and CDR2 is YFSETQ.

This clonotype turned up a few times. The chain uses TRBV7-9 and TRBJ2-1; D might be TRBD2 (5 bases). V dropped 5 bases and J dropped 4 bases, with 15 bases sitting between them. CDR3 size: 15 residues. Germline CDR1 and CDR2: SEHNR and FQNEAQ (reference sequence). CDR3 in DNA: TGTGCCAGCAGCGCCCTTGGACTTGATTACAATGAGCAGTTCTTC. Translation: CASSALGLDYNEQFF.

The chain joins TRBV20-1 to TRBJ2-3; the D gene is possibly TRBD1 (6 bases). The germline gives CDR1 DFQATT, CDR2 SNEGSKA (reference sequence). The CDR3 contains 14 residues. Trimming left V 4 bases short and J 0 bases short, with 11 bases between. The CDR3 coding sequence is TGCAGTGCTACCGGACAGTCTAGCACAGATACGCAGTATTTT. Its protein is CSATGQSSTDTQYF.

This clonotype was seen at least ten times. This chain links TRBV7-2 with TRBJ2-7; D is unresolved. Trimming took off 5 bases at V and 1 base at J, with 12 bases between the two ends. The CDR3 spans 14 residues. Germline CDR1 and CDR2: SGHTA and FQGNSA. The CDR3 is CASSLRSPSYEQYF. CDR3 DNA sequence: TGTGCCAGCAGCCTTAGGTCCCCTTCCTACGAGCAGTACTTC.

This clonotype turned up a few times. This chain joins TRBV27 and TRBJ2-1; 8 bases are a match to TRBD2. This CDR3 is built from 13 residues. Trimming took 4 bases from V and 6 from J; bases not matched to a gene: 2. Germline assignment: CDR1 MNHEY and CDR2 SMNVEV (reference sequence). The DNA of the CDR3 is TGTGCCAGCAGTTACGGGGGGGTCAATGAGCAGTTCTTC. It translates to CASSYGGVNEQFF.

This clonotype was picked up many times. This chain links TRBV20-1 with TRBJ1-2; no firm D call. Per the germline V gene, CDR1 is DFQATT and CDR2 is SNEGSKA (reference sequence). CDR3 size: 14 residues. Trimming removed 0 bases from V and 3 bases from J, with 11 bases in between. DNA for the CDR3: TGCAGTGCTAGAGATCAGGCGGGAGACTATGGCTACACCTTC. Translation: CSARDQAGDYGYTF.

This clonotype appeared a few times. This chain uses TRBV19 with TRBJ2-5, with D perhaps matching TRBD2 (6 bases). From germline, CDR1 is LNHDA and CDR2 SQIVND (reference sequence). The CDR3 runs 14 residues. V dropped 5 bases and J dropped 5 bases, with 15 bases sitting between them. CDR3 in DNA: TGTGCCAGTAGTCGGCAGGGAGGTGGTGAGACCCAGTACTTC. Translated: CASSRQGGGETQYF.

CDR3 nucleotides: TGCGCCAGCAGCCGCACGACCCCGCCCCCGTACAATGAGCAGTTCTTC. Protein product: CASSRTTPPPYNEQFF. This chain joins TRBV5-1 and TRBJ2-1; D is unresolved. The CDR3 sequence is 16 residues long. The germline V and J ends were trimmed by 4 bases and 4 bases, with 18 bases remaining between them. Germline CDR1 and CDR2: SGHRS and YFSETQ.

As regards this clonotype: Possible read error: a much larger clone is one base away. The chain combines TRBV28 with TRBJ2-5, with TRBD1 matching over 9 bases. The CDR3 is 14 amino acids. J lost 13 bases, V lost 5 bases, and 14 bases had no gene match. The germline gives CDR1 MDHEN, CDR2 SYDVKM. Here the CDR3 reads CASSGTGGQYERYF. CDR3 DNA sequence: TGTGCCAGCAGTGGTACAGGGGGCCAATACGAGCGGTACTTC.

Comments on this clonotype: This may be a read error, as it is one base from a much larger clone. The rearrangement joins TRBV6-6 to TRBJ2-7; D is unresolved. The CDR3 covers 14 residues. Germline CDR1 reads MNHNY; CDR2 reads SVGAGI (reference sequence). The V and J ends lost 6 bases and 0 bases respectively, with 12 bases between them. The CDR3 DNA reads as TGTGCCAGCAGATACAATCCCTTCTCCTACGAGCAGTACTTC. It translates to CASRYNPFSYEQYF.

This clonotype turned up a few times. The chain has TRBV25-1 and TRBJ2-1; 9 positions agree with TRBD1. The V segment lost 6 bases and the J segment 8 bases; nucleotides outside the gene matches: 5. This CDR3 region has 13 residues. Germline CDR1 reads MGHDK; CDR2 reads SYGVNS. CDR3 loop: CASSRDRVHEQFF. In nucleotides, the CDR3 is TGTGCCAGCAGCCGGGACAGGGTCCATGAGCAGTTCTTC.

The chain combines TRBV25-1 with TRBJ1-1, with TRBD1 identical over 8 bases. Losses at the gene ends were 4 bases for V and 5 bases for J; bases not matched to a gene: 9. The CDR3 extends over 15 amino acids. From germline, CDR1 is MGHDK and CDR2 SYGVNS. CDR3 bases: TGTGCCAGCAGTGTCGGGACAGGCCTTTTTACTGAAGCTTTCTTT. This codes for CASSVGTGLFTEAFF.

This chain joins TRBV4-1 and TRBJ2-1; TRBD2 aligns across 11 bases. Germline V gene data show CDR1 as MGHRA and CDR2 as YSYEKL. V gave up 4 bases and J gave up 3 bases; unmatched junction bases: 2. The CDR3 runs 15 residues. CDR3 DNA sequence: TGCGCCAGCAGCCGACTAGCGGGACTCTACAATGAGCAGTTCTTC. It translates to CASSRLAGLYNEQFF.